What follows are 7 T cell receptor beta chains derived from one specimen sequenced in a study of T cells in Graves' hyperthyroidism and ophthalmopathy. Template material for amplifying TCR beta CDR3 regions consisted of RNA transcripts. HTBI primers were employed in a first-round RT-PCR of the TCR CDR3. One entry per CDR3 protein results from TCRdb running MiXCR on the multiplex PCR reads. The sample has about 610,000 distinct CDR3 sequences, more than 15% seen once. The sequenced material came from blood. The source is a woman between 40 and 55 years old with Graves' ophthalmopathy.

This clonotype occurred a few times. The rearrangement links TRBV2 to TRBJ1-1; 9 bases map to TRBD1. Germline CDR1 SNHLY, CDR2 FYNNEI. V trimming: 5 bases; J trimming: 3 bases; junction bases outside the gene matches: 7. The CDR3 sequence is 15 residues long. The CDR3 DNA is TGTGCCAGCAGTCACTCTACAGGGGGCGACACTGAAGCTTTCTTT. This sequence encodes CASSHSTGGDTEAFF.

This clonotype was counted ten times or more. Here the CDR3 reads CASSWAGTGNYGYTF. The CDR3 DNA sequence: TGTGCCAGCAGCTGGGCCGGGACAGGAAACTATGGCTACACCTTC. This chain joins TRBV7-2 and TRBJ1-2, with 8 nucleotides matching TRBD1. There are 15 residues in the CDR3. CDR1 is SGHTA, CDR2 FQGNSA, per germline. V trimming: 4 bases; J trimming: 2 bases; junction bases outside the gene matches: 6.

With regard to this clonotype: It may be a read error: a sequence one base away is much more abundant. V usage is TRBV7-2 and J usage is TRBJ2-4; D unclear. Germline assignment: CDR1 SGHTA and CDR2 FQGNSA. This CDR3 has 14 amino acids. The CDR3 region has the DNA TGTGTCAGCAGCTTACAGAGACCAAAAAACATTCAGTACTTC. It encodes CVSSLQRPKNIQYF.

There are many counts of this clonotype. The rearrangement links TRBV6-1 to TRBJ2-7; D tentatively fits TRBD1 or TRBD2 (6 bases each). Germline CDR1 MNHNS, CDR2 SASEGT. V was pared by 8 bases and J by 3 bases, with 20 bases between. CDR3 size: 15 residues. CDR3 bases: TGTGCCAGCGAATCTAATAGCGGAGGGGGCTACGAGCAGTACTTC. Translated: CASESNSGGGYEQYF.

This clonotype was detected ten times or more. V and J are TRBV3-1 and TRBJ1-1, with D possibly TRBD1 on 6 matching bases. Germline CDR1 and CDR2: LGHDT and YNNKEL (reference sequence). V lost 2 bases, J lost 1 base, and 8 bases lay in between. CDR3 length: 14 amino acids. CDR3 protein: CASSQRGTNTEAFF. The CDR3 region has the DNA TGTGCCAGCAGCCAAAGGGGGACGAACACTGAAGCTTTCTTT.

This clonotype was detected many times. The CDR3 loop is CASSLEGTVTEAFF. The DNA for the CDR3 is TGTGCCAGCAGCTTAGAAGGGACAGTCACTGAAGCTTTCTTT. The V call is TRBV7-3, the J call TRBJ1-1; TRBD1 agrees at 7 bases. V shed 2 bases, J shed 4 bases, and the junction held 4 bases outside the gene matches. Germline V gene sequence: CDR1 SGHTA, CDR2 FQGTGA. This CDR3 comprises 14 residues.

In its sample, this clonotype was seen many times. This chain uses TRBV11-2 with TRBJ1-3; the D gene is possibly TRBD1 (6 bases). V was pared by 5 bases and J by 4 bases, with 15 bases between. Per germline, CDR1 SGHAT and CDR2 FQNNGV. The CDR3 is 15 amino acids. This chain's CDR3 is CASSPNRVLGNTIYF. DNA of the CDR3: TGTGCCAGCAGCCCAAACAGGGTTTTGGGAAACACCATATATTTT.